This TCR beta chain was documented in a study of cytomegalovirus exposure and HLA in healthy donors. Study as a whole: Previous work identified some 120 million unique TCR beta sequences from roughly 170 million T cells.

Donors showed nominal health when sampled, although they likely had unrecorded immune exposures. Whole-study findings and limits: A later analysis linked a missense variant in DCLRE1C to the trimming of TCR beta V and J genes. Using a false discovery rate of 0.05, a later analysis showed that 16,000 or so TCR beta sequences were associated with HLA alleles.

Points on this clone: The antigen is not known.

Vbeta (60) and Jbeta (13) primers were used in the PCR. TCRdb's table, derived via immunoSEQ multiplex PCR, lists solely in-frame clones and lacks some. This sample carries about 110,000 clones, over 60% of them seen once, and the ten largest clones take under 3%. The sequenced material came from PBMCs. The receptor comes from a woman aged 55 to 70 in good health and CMV-seropositive.

CDR3: CASSPTGDTQYF. CDR3 coding DNA: TGTGCCAGCAGTCCTACGGGAGATACGCAGTATTTT. The rearrangement joins TRBV6-5 to TRBJ2-3; D is uncertain. The V end was cut by 5 bases, the J end by 5 bases, with 8 bases between. Germline CDR1 reads MNHEY; CDR2 reads SVGAGI. The CDR3 loop spans 12 amino acids.